These T cell receptor beta chains were read from a single sample in a study of cytomegalovirus exposure and HLA in healthy donors. This table comes from immunoSEQ multiplex PCR, and its TCRdb copy is limited to in-frame clones, with some not included. The table lists roughly 150,000 clones, 73% of them singletons. Sample: PBMCs. The receptors come from a woman under 30 in good health and CMV-seropositive. The CDR3 runs from the conserved cysteine through the conserved F or W. The D gene is left open where the match is weak. Some rows mark clone size as missing; the rest say once, few, many or name a class of expanded clone.

TRBJ2-5 | NA | TRBD2 | TRBV7-8 | CASSPGGSQYF | TGTGCCAGCAGCCCGGGGGGGTCACAGTACTTC
TRBJ1-4 | NA | NA | TRBV21-1 | CASSTGRRQNEKLFF | TGTGCCAGCAGCACGGGAAGGAGACAAAATGAAAAACTGTTTTTT
TRBJ2-1 | NA | TRBD1 | TRBV6-5 | CASSSPGQGLNEQFF | TGTGCCAGCAGTTCGCCGGGACAGGGACTGAATGAGCAGTTCTTC
TRBJ2-2 | NA | NA | TRBV18 | CASSPSGAGELFF | TGTGCCAGCTCACCATCAGGTGCCGGGGAGCTGTTTTTT
TRBJ1-2 | few | TRBD1 | TRBV29-1 | CSAWTGEEYGYTF | TGCAGCGCCTGGACAGGGGAGGAATATGGCTACACCTTC
TRBJ2-7 | NA | TRBD2 | TRBV18 | CASSPLAGDYEQYF | TGTGCCAGCTCACCACTAGCGGGGGACTACGAGCAGTACTTC
TRBJ1-2 | once | NA | TRBV6-5 | CASSPRGSLYYGYTF | TGTGCCAGCAGCCCCCGGGGTTCCCTTTACTATGGCTACACCTTC
TRBJ2-3 | NA | TRBD1 | TRBV10-3 | CAISRPTGQPTDTQYF | TGTGCCATCAGCCGACCCACGGGACAGCCCACAGATACGCAGTATTTT
TRBJ2-5 | NA | TRBD1 | TRBV15 | CATSRDRGGETQYF | TGTGCCACCAGCAGGGACAGGGGTGGAGAGACCCAGTACTTC
TRBJ2-1 | NA | TRBD1 | TRBV7-3 | CASSLTTGAHDEQFF | TGTGCCAGCAGCTTAACGACAGGGGCGCACGATGAGCAGTTCTTC
TRBJ2-7 | few | TRBD1 | TRBV10-3 | CAISSNRGRSTYEQYF | TGTGCCATCAGCTCTAACAGGGGGCGGTCTACCTACGAGCAGTACTTC
TRBJ1-4 | NA | TRBD1 | TRBV6-5 | CASSYSLRTGDEKLFF | TGTGCCAGCAGTTACTCCCTCCGGACAGGGGATGAAAAACTGTTTTTT
TRBJ2-7 | NA | NA | TRBV15 | CATSRELTGSYEQYF | TGTGCCACCAGCAGAGAACTGACAGGTTCATACGAGCAGTACTTC
TRBJ1-2 | NA | TRBD1 | TRBV13 | CASSLEGTGLNYGYTF | TGTGCCAGCAGCTTGGAGGGGACAGGACTTAACTATGGCTACACCTTC
TRBJ2-1 | NA | TRBD1 | TRBV27 | CASSGQDSYNEQFF | TGTGCCAGCAGTGGACAGGACTCCTACAATGAGCAGTTCTTC
TRBJ1-1 | NA | NA | TRBV19 | CASSPLVDTEAFF | TGTGCCAGTAGTCCCCTAGTTGACACTGAAGCTTTCTTT
TRBJ2-3 | NA | TRBD2 | TRBV4-3 | CASSQDRGSSGRGDTQYF | TGCGCCAGCAGCCAAGATCGCGGGAGTAGCGGGAGGGGAGATACGCAGTATTTT
TRBJ2-7 | few | TRBD1 | TRBV10-3 | CAIGTGTGSYEQYF | TGTGCCATTGGTACAGGGACAGGATCCTACGAGCAGTACTTC
TRBJ2-7 | NA | TRBD2 | TRBV10-3 | CAIRVSGSSYEQYF | TGTGCCATCAGGGTTAGCGGGAGCTCCTACGAGCAGTACTTC
TRBJ2-5 | once | TRBD2 | TRBV6-1 | CASSEAPSGQETQYF | TGTGCCAGCAGTGAAGCGCCTAGCGGGCAAGAGACCCAGTACTTC
TRBJ1-2 | NA | NA | TRBV2 | CASSRAWPDYGYTF | TGTGCCAGCAGTCGTGCATGGCCCGACTATGGCTACACCTTC
TRBJ2-7 | NA | NA | TRBV7-8 | CASSLNYGAYEQYF | TGTGCCAGCAGCTTAAATTACGGAGCCTACGAGCAGTACTTC